This T cell receptor (beta chain) was identified in a study of shared clonotypes between healthy human individuals. General study findings and limits: Clonotype sharing among donors likely depends on sequencing depth. A reduction in generation probabilities was seen for non-shared clonotypes relative to those shared by all four donors. At large depth, rarefaction still showed sorted-subset sequencing to be incomplete.

This clone was seen once. The antigen remains unidentified. TCRdb keeps only in-frame clones here, not all; method: immunoSEQ multiplex PCR. There are about 2.3 million clones in the sample; 85% to 95% occur only once, and 0.37% lies in the top ten. The germline CDR1 and CDR2 sequences are SGHRS and YFSETQ. The CDR3 consists of 15 residues. Sequenced sample: naive CD4+ T cells from PBMCs. The subset was: CD45RA+ positively selected. The source of this sequence is a man younger than 30 in good health. Some clones in this sample may be carry-over from other donors' samples. The rearrangement links TRBV5-1 to TRBJ2-5; 12 bases are shared with TRBD2. The DNA end lines up better with TRBJ2-7; the J call may be wrong. CDR3 residues: CASSQRLAGEVEQYF. Written as DNA, the CDR3 is TGCGCCAGCAGCCAGAGACTAGCGGGAGAGGTCGAGCAGTACTTC.